The clone carrying this T cell receptor (beta chain) was detected only a few times. These data belong to a study of blood T cell repertoires in COVID-19. Looking at the study overall: Sites in the United States, Italy and Spain provided acute and convalescent COVID-19 samples. PBMCs, B-cell-depleted T cells, or T cells were the source of the cDNA or gDNA that made up the material.

Sequencing used immunoSEQ multiplex PCR; TCRdb keeps in-frame clones, though not all of them. In the table there are about 670,000 clones, approximately 90% of which are singletons. CDR1 is SGHTA and CDR2 is FQGNSA in the germline V gene. The CDR3 loop spans 14 amino acids. V was trimmed by 5 bases and J by 0 bases, leaving 11 bases between them. The sequence was obtained from a young woman with acute or convalescent COVID-19. Input material: peripheral blood. J is TRBJ2-7 and V is TRBV7-2; D may be TRBD1 (6 bases). The CDR3 protein is CASSITGSSYEQYF. The CDR3 nucleotides are TGTGCCAGCAGCATTACAGGGAGCTCCTACGAGCAGTACTTC.